Here is one T cell receptor beta chain with its context. Antigen: not known. This CDR3 contains 16 residues. V was clipped by 2 bases and J by 1 base, with 11 bases between them. Looked up from germline, CDR1 is MNHNS and CDR2 is SASEGT. This specimen belongs to a study of Graves' ophthalmopathy and Graves' hyperthyroidism. The study, taken as a whole, reports: With roughly 88% sensitivity and around 80% specificity, a 13-signature model separated ophthalmopathy from stable hyperthyroidism. Blood also carried most expanded thyroid clonotypes exceeding 0.001 frequency.

The authors amplified TCR beta CDR3 regions from RNA transcripts. Following a first-round RT-PCR that used HTBI primers, a second-round multiplex PCR was carried out. One entry per CDR3 protein results from TCRdb running MiXCR on the multiplex PCR reads. Of approximately 700,000 distinct CDR3 sequences listed, approximately 39% were seen once; the top ten hold over 2.5%. As the starting material, around 9.1 ml of fresh peripheral blood yielded the PBMCs. The origin of this receptor is an adult man with Graves' ophthalmopathy. Material: peripheral blood. The gene calls are TRBV6-1 and TRBJ2-2, with D possibly matching TRBD1 (5 bases). Written as DNA, the CDR3 is TGTGCCAGCAGTGAAAGACAGTATTTGAACACCGGGGAGCTGTTTTTT. Translated, it gives CASSERQYLNTGELFF.